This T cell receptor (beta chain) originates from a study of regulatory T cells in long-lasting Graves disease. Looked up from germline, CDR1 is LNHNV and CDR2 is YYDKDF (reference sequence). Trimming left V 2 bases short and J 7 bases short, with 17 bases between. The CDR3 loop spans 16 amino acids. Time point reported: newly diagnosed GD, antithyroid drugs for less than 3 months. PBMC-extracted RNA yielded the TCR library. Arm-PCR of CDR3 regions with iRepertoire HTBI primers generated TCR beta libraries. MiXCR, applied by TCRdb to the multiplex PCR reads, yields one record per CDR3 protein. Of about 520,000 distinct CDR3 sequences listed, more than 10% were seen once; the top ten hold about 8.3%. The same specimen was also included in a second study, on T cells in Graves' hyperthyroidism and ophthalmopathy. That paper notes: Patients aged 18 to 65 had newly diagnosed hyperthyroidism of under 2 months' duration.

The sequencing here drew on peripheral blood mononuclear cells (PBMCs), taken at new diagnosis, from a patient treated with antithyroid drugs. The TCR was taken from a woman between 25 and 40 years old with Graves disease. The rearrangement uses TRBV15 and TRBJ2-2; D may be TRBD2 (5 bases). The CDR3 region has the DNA TGTGCCACCAGCAGATTCTCCTCACTCGGAGGCGGGGAGCTGTTTTTT. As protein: CATSRFSSLGGGELFF.